Listed here are 24 T cell receptor beta chains from one sample, sequenced in a study of siplizumab effects on memory and regulatory T cells. Assay used: immunoSEQ multiplex PCR; TCRdb lists only in-frame clones, some missing. The sample lists approximately 110,000 clones; about 92% were seen once. What was sequenced was Tregs sorted from blood. The receptor source for this set is a human donor in good health.

This chain uses TRBV29-1 with TRBJ2-3; 10 bases line up with TRBD1. There are 13 residues in the CDR3. CDR1 and CDR2 (germline): SQVTM, ANQGSEA. After removal of 6 bases from V and 3 bases from J, the junction contained 3 bases not matched to a gene. The CDR3 DNA is TGCAGCGTACGACAGGGGGCGACAGATACGCAGTATTTT. It is translated as CSVRQGATDTQYF.

The V gene is TRBV19, the J gene TRBJ1-2; D may be TRBD1 (6 bases). Germline CDR1 and CDR2: LNHDA and SQIVND (reference sequence). V was pared by 5 bases and J by 8 bases, with 21 bases between. There are 15 residues in the CDR3. Here the CDR3 reads CASSPLLGGGHGYTF. The CDR3 DNA follows: TGTGCCAGTAGTCCCCTTCTAGGCGGGGGCCACGGCTACACCTTC.

The chain combines TRBV7-9 with TRBJ2-5; D unclear. The CDR3 sequence is 14 residues long. The V gene lost 1 base and the J gene lost 4 bases, with 10 bases spanning the gap. Germline CDR1 SEHNR, CDR2 FQNEAQ (reference sequence). The CDR3 protein is CASSLVGWRETQYF. CDR3 nucleotides: TGTGCCAGCAGCTTAGTTGGGTGGAGAGAGACCCAGTACTTC.

The chain has TRBV6-6 and TRBJ2-7; TRBD2 is a possible D gene (6 bases). Trimming took off 10 bases at V and 1 base at J, with 14 bases between the two ends. The CDR3 spans 13 residues. Looked up from germline, CDR1 is MNHNY and CDR2 is SVGAGI (reference sequence). The CDR3 sequence is CATSSETSYEQYF. DNA of the CDR3: TGTGCCACTTCTAGCGAAACTTCCTACGAGCAGTACTTC.

The table lists this clone with a count of one. The chain has TRBV9 and TRBJ2-5; D ambiguous. CDR1 is SGDLS and CDR2 is YYNGEE in the germline V gene. V lost 0 bases and J lost 3, with 12 bases in between. This CDR3 spans 15 amino acids. CDR3 DNA: TGTGCCAGCAGCGTAGACGGCTACCCCGAAGAGACCCAGTACTTC. It encodes CASSVDGYPEETQYF.

The chain links TRBV14 to TRBJ2-1; D possibly corresponds to TRBD1 (6 bases). Germline CDR1 SGHDN, CDR2 FVKESK. This CDR3 region has 17 residues. Trimming took 4 bases from V and 0 from J, leaving 16 bases between them. As DNA, the CDR3 is TGTGCCAGCAGCCCTCTTCCAGGGGTGGGCTCCTACAATGAGCAGTTCTTC. It is translated as CASSPLPGVGSYNEQFF.

The rearrangement joins TRBV5-1 to TRBJ2-5; TRBD1 agrees at 7 bases. Germline V gene data show CDR1 as SGHRS and CDR2 as YFSETQ. CDR3 length: 13 amino acids. J gave up 2 bases and V 4 bases, and 2 bases lay outside the gene matches. The CDR3, as DNA: TGCGCCAGCAGCCGGGACAGACAAGAGACCCAGTACTTC. This encodes CASSRDRQETQYF.

The chain combines TRBV27 with TRBJ2-2, with D perhaps TRBD2 (6 bases). The length of the CDR3 is 17 residues. Germline lookup yields CDR1 MNHEY and CDR2 SMNVEV (reference sequence). V lost 0 bases and J lost 6, with 17 bases in between. CDR3 DNA: TGTGCCAGCAGTTTATCCAGGACCCAGGGACTCCCCGGGGAGCTGTTTTTT. Encoded protein: CASSLSRTQGLPGELFF.

This clone has a handful of counts. This chain links TRBV7-2 with TRBJ2-7; D gene uncertain. The CDR3 runs to 10 residues. The germline V and J ends were trimmed by 8 bases and 3 bases, with 5 bases remaining between them. Germline lookup yields CDR1 SGHTA and CDR2 FQGNSA. The CDR3 loop reads CASGNYEQYF. The CDR3 DNA reads TGTGCCAGCGGAAACTACGAGCAGTACTTC. Supplemented by reference TRBV7-2 and TRBJ2-7, the full variable domain reads GAGVSQSPSNKVTEKGKDVELRCDPISGHTALYWYRQSLGQGLEFLIYFQGNSAPDKSGLPSDRFSAERTGGSVSTLTIQRTQQEDSAVYLCASGNYEQYFGPGTRLTVT.

V gene TRBV7-3 combines with J gene TRBJ1-1; 7 bases align to TRBD1. V lost 3 bases to trimming and J lost 1 base; unmatched junction nucleotides: 2. This CDR3 is 14 amino acids long. Germline CDR1 and CDR2: SGHTA and FQGTGA. The CDR3: CASSLTGRNTEAFF. DNA of the CDR3: TGTGCCAGCAGCTTGACAGGGAGGAACACTGAAGCTTTCTTT. Complete variable domain (other parts from reference TRBV7-3 and TRBJ1-1): GAGVSQTPSNKVTEKGKYVELRCDPISGHTALYWYRQSLGQGPEFLIYFQGTGAADDSGLPNDRFFAVRPEGSVSTLKIQRTERGDSAVYLCASSLTGRNTEAFFGQGTRLTVV.

V usage is TRBV5-1 and J usage is TRBJ1-1; 7 bases line up with TRBD1. Germline CDR1 and CDR2: SGHRS and YFSETQ. CDR3 length: 15 residues. Losses at the gene ends were 3 bases for V and 4 bases for J; bases not matched to a gene: 9. The CDR3: CASSWTGEWGTEAFF. The DNA of the CDR3 is TGCGCCAGCAGCTGGACAGGAGAGTGGGGCACTGAAGCTTTCTTT.

This clone was counted between two and nine times. The chain recombines TRBV15 with TRBJ2-7; D is perhaps TRBD2 (6 bases). CDR1 is LNHNV and CDR2 is YYDKDF in the germline V gene (reference sequence). The CDR3 length is 17 residues. Trimming removed 3 bases from V and 7 bases from J, with 25 bases in between. Here the CDR3 reads CATSSGRWLGGSGEQYF. The CDR3 bases are TGTGCCACCAGCAGTGGACGTTGGCTCGGGGGATCGGGGGAGCAGTACTTC.

This sequence joins TRBV7-9 and TRBJ1-3; D is uncertain. V lost 10 bases and J 0 bases, leaving 25 bases between the germline ends. This CDR3 spans 18 amino acids. Germline V gene data show CDR1 as SEHNR and CDR2 as FQNEAQ (reference sequence). The CDR3 nucleotides are TGTGCCACCCCATCGGATCGCCGACGCAGTTCCTCTGGAAACACCATATATTTT. Translation: CATPSDRRRSSSGNTIYF.

J is TRBJ1-6 and V is TRBV19; the D is unclear. This CDR3 is built from 14 residues. CDR1 is LNHDA and CDR2 is SQIVND in the germline V gene (reference sequence). The germline V and J ends were trimmed by 8 bases and 9 bases, with 17 bases remaining between them. The CDR3: CASQNPGFFSPLHF. For the CDR3, the DNA is TGTGCCAGTCAAAATCCCGGCTTTTTTTCACCCCTCCACTTT. Full variable domain (remainder filled in from reference TRBV19 and TRBJ1-6): DGGITQSPKYLFRKEGQNVTLSCEQNLNHDAMYWYRQDPGQGLRLIYYSQIVNDFQKGDIAEGYSVSREKKESFPLTVTSAQKNPTAFYLCASQNPGFFSPLHFGNGTRLTVT.

The chain is built from TRBV2 and TRBJ2-5, with unresolved D. The CDR3 is made up of 12 amino acids. Germline values: CDR1 SNHLY, CDR2 FYNNEI. V shed 4 bases and J shed 2 bases, with 5 bases lying between them. This CDR3 is CASSVRQETQYF. The CDR3 DNA follows: TGTGCCAGCAGTGTACGGCAAGAGACCCAGTACTTC. The whole variable domain, remainder taken from reference TRBV2 and TRBJ2-5, is EPEVTQTPSHQVTQMGQEVILRCVPISNHLYFYWYRQILGQKVEFLVSFYNNEISEKSEIFDDQFSVERPDGSNFTLKIRSTKLEDSAMYFCASSVRQETQYFGPGTRLLVL.

The V and J genes are TRBV7-6 and TRBJ2-7; no reliable D call. V was clipped by 1 base and J by 3 bases, with 7 bases between them. The CDR3 contains 13 residues. Germline CDR1 reads SGHVS; CDR2 reads FNYEAQ. The CDR3 reads CASSLVQYYEQYF. The CDR3 DNA sequence: TGTGCCAGCAGCTTAGTACAGTACTACGAGCAGTACTTC.

This clone came up a few times. The CDR3 nucleotides are TGTGCCAGCAGTTTAAGAGGGGTGCTCTCCTACGAGCAGTACTTC. Its protein product is CASSLRGVLSYEQYF. V and J are TRBV27 and TRBJ2-7; D tentatively fits TRBD1 or TRBD2 (5 bases each). V lost 2 bases, J lost 0 bases, and 11 bases lay in between. Looked up from germline, CDR1 is MNHEY and CDR2 is SMNVEV (reference sequence). The CDR3 loop spans 15 amino acids.

In its sample, this clone was seen once. This chain links TRBV9 with TRBJ2-2, with TRBD1 identical over 7 bases. V was pared by 4 bases and J by 2 bases, with 5 bases of the junction left unmatched. Per germline, CDR1 SGDLS and CDR2 YYNGEE. The CDR3 is 15 amino acids. The CDR3 DNA is TGTGCCAGCAGCACCCGGACAGGCAACACCGGGGAGCTGTTTTTT. Protein sequence: CASSTRTGNTGELFF.

The rearrangement uses TRBV5-1 and TRBJ2-5; 7 bases align to TRBD2. The CDR3 covers 13 residues. Unmatched junction bases numbered 2, after V lost 2 bases and J lost 4 bases. The germline gives CDR1 SGHRS, CDR2 YFSETQ. CDR3 sequence: CASSFGGRETQYF. The CDR3 nucleotides read TGCGCCAGCAGCTTCGGCGGGAGAGAGACCCAGTACTTC.

DNA for the CDR3: TGCGCCAGCAGCCCACAGGACTCCGGGGTAAACTATGGCTACACCTTC. Translation gives CASSPQDSGVNYGYTF. V is TRBV4-1 and J is TRBJ1-2, with D possibly matching TRBD1 (5 bases). This CDR3 has 16 amino acids. The germline gives CDR1 MGHRA, CDR2 YSYEKL. The germline V and J ends were trimmed by 4 bases and 2 bases, with 17 bases remaining between them.

The chain employs TRBV12-1 and TRBJ2-7; the D call in the table, TRBD2, was not verified against the DNA. TRBV12-1 is a pseudogene. The CDR3 is 15 amino acids. The CDR3 spells CASSIKASGRNEQYF. In nucleotides, the CDR3 is TGTGCCAGCAGCATAAAGGCTAGCGGGAGAAACGAGCAGTACTTC.

The chain employs TRBV19 and TRBJ1-5; a weak D match, TRBD1 (6 bases). V shed 4 bases and J shed 2 bases, with 9 bases lying between them. The CDR3 is made up of 14 amino acids. Germline lookup yields CDR1 LNHDA and CDR2 SQIVND (reference sequence). CDR3 amino acids: CASSKGGGNQPQHF. DNA for the CDR3: TGTGCCAGTAGTAAAGGGGGAGGCAATCAGCCCCAGCATTTT.

This clone was observed a single time. The chain has TRBV5-4 and TRBJ2-3; 7 nucleotides align to TRBD1. V lost 4 bases to trimming and J lost 0 bases; unmatched junction nucleotides: 2. The CDR3 runs 14 residues. CDR1 is SGHNT, CDR2 YYREEE, per germline (reference sequence). The CDR3 protein is CASSGTASTDTQYF. The CDR3 DNA is TGTGCCAGCAGCGGGACAGCTAGCACAGATACGCAGTATTTT.

The V gene is TRBV19, the J gene TRBJ1-2, with 8 nucleotides matching TRBD1. The germline V gene encodes CDR1 LNHDA and CDR2 SQIVND (reference sequence). The CDR3 spans 15 residues. Trimming took 7 bases from V and 4 from J; bases not matched to a gene: 11. CDR3 coding DNA: TGTGCCAGTACAGACTCTGGACAGGGCAGCTATGGCTACACCTTC. As protein: CASTDSGQGSYGYTF.